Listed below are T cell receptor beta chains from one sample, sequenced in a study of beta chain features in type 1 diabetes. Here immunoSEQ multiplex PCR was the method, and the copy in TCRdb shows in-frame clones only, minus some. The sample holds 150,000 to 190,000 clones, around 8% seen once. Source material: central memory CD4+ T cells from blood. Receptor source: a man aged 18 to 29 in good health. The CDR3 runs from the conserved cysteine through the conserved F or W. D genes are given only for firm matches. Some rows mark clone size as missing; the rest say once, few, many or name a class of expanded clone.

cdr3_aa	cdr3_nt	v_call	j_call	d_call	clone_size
CASSWDRGQGNTEAFF	TGTGCCAGCAGCTGGGACAGGGGGCAGGGGAACACTGAAGCTTTCTTT	TRBV7-9	TRBJ1-1	TRBD1	few
CASKRDTGAYNEQFF	TGTGCCAGCAAGCGGGACACGGGAGCCTACAATGAGCAGTTCTTC	TRBV7-2	TRBJ2-1	.	few
CASSQDRQTQYF	TGTGCCAGCAGCCAGGACAGGCAGACCCAGTACTTC	TRBV7-2	TRBJ2-5	TRBD1	.
CASSYSRTGLEQFF	TGTGCCAGCAGTTACTCCCGGACAGGGCTTGAGCAGTTCTTC	TRBV6-6	TRBJ2-1	TRBD1	.
CASSLAGLAGMETQYF	TGCGCCAGCAGCTTGGCGGGACTAGCGGGAATGGAGACCCAGTACTTC	TRBV5-1	TRBJ2-5	TRBD2	many
CASSPGQNYEQYF	TGTGCCAGCAGCCCGGGACAGAACTACGAGCAGTACTTC	TRBV5-6	TRBJ2-7	TRBD1	few
CAWKEGLGWAGELFF	TGTGCCTGGAAAGAGGGACTAGGGTGGGCCGGGGAGCTGTTTTTT	TRBV30	TRBJ2-2	TRBD2	.
CASSSGTSALSNEQFF	TGCGCCAGCAGCTCCGGGACTAGCGCGTTGTCCAATGAGCAGTTCTTC	TRBV5-1	TRBJ2-1	TRBD2	few
CASSERGLGYEQYF	TGTGCCAGCAGTGAACGAGGTTTGGGCTACGAGCAGTACTTC	TRBV2	TRBJ2-7	.	many
CASSPEAGVPNTEAFF	TGTGCCAGCTCACCTGAAGCAGGGGTTCCGAACACTGAAGCTTTCTTT	TRBV18	TRBJ1-1	.	few
CASSVGTSGRTDTQYF	TGTGCCAGCAGCGTCGGGACTAGCGGACGCACAGATACGCAGTATTTT	TRBV11-3	TRBJ2-3	TRBD2	few
CASSETPREELFF	TGTGCCAGCAGTGAAACCCCCAGGGAGGAACTGTTTTTT	TRBV2	TRBJ1-4	.	few
CASSPGTGGIGPQHF	TGTGCCAGCAGCCCCGGGACAGGGGGCATTGGGCCCCAGCATTTT	TRBV6-5	TRBJ1-5	TRBD1	many
CASSQDGQRGYTF	TGCGCCAGCAGCCAAGACGGACAGCGTGGCTACACCTTC	TRBV4-3	TRBJ1-2	.	.
CASSLSGENEQYF	TGTGCCAGCAGCTTATCGGGGGAGAACGAGCAGTACTTC	TRBV7-2	TRBJ2-7	.	.
CASSPQGGGNQPQHF	TGCGCCAGCAGCCCGCAGGGGGGTGGCAATCAGCCCCAGCATTTT	TRBV5-1	TRBJ1-5	TRBD1	.
CASSLLMRLAKNIQYF	TGTGCCAGCAGCTTATTGATGCGGCTAGCCAAAAACATTCAGTACTTC	TRBV7-9	TRBJ2-4	.	few
CASSLGGIGYNEQFF	TGTGCCAGCAGCTTAGGCGGGATTGGCTACAATGAGCAGTTCTTC	TRBV7-2	TRBJ2-1	.	few
CSVTGGGEAFF	TGCAGCGTGACAGGGGGTGGTGAAGCTTTCTTT	TRBV29-1	TRBJ1-1	TRBD1	few
CSVERGAEAFF	TGCAGCGTTGAACGGGGGGCCGAAGCTTTCTTT	TRBV29-1	TRBJ1-1	.	many
CASSLAGAGVQETQYF	TGTGCCAGCAGCTTAGCAGGAGCGGGGGTCCAAGAGACCCAGTACTTC	TRBV7-9	TRBJ2-5	TRBD2	.
CASSVVGDSNYGYTF	TGTGCCAGCAGCGTAGTCGGCGACTCTAACTATGGCTACACCTTC	TRBV9	TRBJ1-2	.	few
CASSLALPPVDEQYF	TGTGCCAGCAGCTTAGCGCTACCCCCCGTCGACGAGCAGTACTTC	TRBV7-8	TRBJ2-7	.	few
CASRRQGIVDEQFF	TGTGCCAGTAGGAGACAGGGAATAGTCGATGAGCAGTTCTTC	TRBV19	TRBJ2-1	TRBD1	few
CASSLDGSDNRSVPYNEQFF	TGTGCCAGCAGCTTAGATGGATCGGATAACAGGAGCGTCCCTTACAATGAGCAGTTCTTC	TRBV11-2	TRBJ2-1	.	.
CASSLALADYNEQFF	TGCGCCAGCAGCTTGGCGCTAGCTGACTACAATGAGCAGTTCTTC	TRBV5-1	TRBJ2-1	.	.
CASSVPDRGMKETQYF	TGTGCCAGCAGCGTACCCGACAGGGGAATGAAAGAGACCCAGTACTTC	TRBV9	TRBJ2-5	TRBD1	.
CASSQDGRTGVGSPLHF	TGCGCCAGCAGCCAAGACGGTAGAACAGGGGTTGGGTCACCCCTCCACTTT	TRBV4-3	TRBJ1-6	TRBD1	.
CASSFRHSNQPQHF	TGTGCCAGCAGCTTCAGACATAGCAATCAGCCCCAGCATTTT	TRBV7-8	TRBJ1-5	.	few
CASSSTPLAEGYNEQFF	TGTGCCAGCAGCTCGACACCACTAGCGGAGGGGTACAATGAGCAGTTCTTC	TRBV7-2	TRBJ2-1	TRBD2	few
CASRPPERTGATF	TGTGCCAGCAGACCCCCCGAAAGGACAGGGGCCACCTTC	TRBV6-6	TRBJ1-2	TRBD1	.
CSVAPGGDNGYTF	TGCAGCGTTGCCCCAGGGGGCGACAATGGCTACACCTTC	TRBV29-1	TRBJ1-2	TRBD1	.
CASSLDWGLISEGYTF	TGTGCCAGCAGCTTAGATTGGGGGCTTATCTCGGAGGGCTACACCTTC	TRBV7-9	TRBJ1-2	.	.
CASSLQGPNQPQHF	TGTGCCAGCAGTCTACAGGGTCCGAATCAGCCCCAGCATTTT	TRBV6-5	TRBJ1-5	.	few
CASSLRGTYGYTF	TGTGCCAGCAGCTTGCGGGGAACCTATGGCTACACCTTC	TRBV13	TRBJ1-2	.	few
CASSLSGGSYNEQFF	TGTGCCAGCAGCTTGTCCGGGGGATCCTACAATGAGCAGTTCTTC	TRBV5-4	TRBJ2-1	.	.
CASSSGGTGELFF	TGTGCCAGCAGTTCCGGGGGCACCGGGGAGCTGTTTTTT	TRBV6-1	TRBJ2-2	.	.
CASSLLPGLAGRETQYF	TGTGCCAGCAGCTTACTCCCCGGACTAGCGGGAAGAGAGACCCAGTACTTC	TRBV7-8	TRBJ2-5	TRBD2	few
CASSYPQGGNQPQHF	TGTGCCAGCAGTTACCCTCAGGGGGGTAATCAGCCCCAGCATTTT	TRBV6-6	TRBJ1-5	TRBD1	few
CASSWGVAGGKQFF	TGTGCCAGCAGCTGGGGGGTAGCGGGAGGCAAGCAGTTCTTC	TRBV5-6	TRBJ2-1	TRBD2	.
CASSLAMDRVGDEQFF	TGTGCCAGCAGCTTAGCTATGGACAGGGTAGGCGATGAGCAGTTCTTC	TRBV7-3	TRBJ2-1	TRBD1	.
CASSRTSAGGTGELFF	TGTGCCAGCAGTCGTACGTCAGCGGGAGGAACCGGGGAGCTGTTTTTT	TRBV7-3	TRBJ2-2	TRBD2	few
CASSSTSGGAIQYF	TGTGCCAGCAGCTCCACTAGCGGGGGCGCCATTCAGTACTTC	TRBV7-9	TRBJ2-4	TRBD2	many
CASSSGAYTNEQFF	TGTGCCAGTAGTTCAGGGGCCTATACAAATGAGCAGTTCTTC	TRBV19	TRBJ2-1	.	.
CASRPQGLYGYTF	TGTGCCAGCAGACCACAGGGTCTCTATGGCTACACCTTC	TRBV28	TRBJ1-2	.	.
CASSILGRGHEQYF	TGTGCCAGTAGTATTCTGGGCAGGGGCCACGAGCAGTACTTC	TRBV19	TRBJ2-7	.	few
CASSQSGGPDTQYF	TGCGCCAGCAGTCAATCGGGAGGGCCAGATACGCAGTATTTT	TRBV23-1	TRBJ2-3	TRBD2	few
CASSVESDLSNSEKLFF	TGTGCCAGCAGCGTAGAATCGGACTTATCAAACTCAGAAAAACTGTTTTTT	TRBV9	TRBJ1-4	.	.
CASSSTGSGVTGELFF	TGCGCCAGCAGCTCGACCGGGAGTGGGGTCACCGGGGAGCTGTTTTTT	TRBV5-1	TRBJ2-2	.	.